This T cell receptor (beta chain) was sequenced during a study of shared clonotypes between healthy human individuals (TCRdb year 2020). Regarding the complete study: A few men and two women, aged 18 to 49 years, made up the cohort. Between about 0.9 and 8.9 billion PBMCs per donor were obtained by leukapheresis. Different laboratories and diverse techniques were used to prepare libraries and sequence TCR repertoires, to increase sequencing depth and limit assay-specific biases. The study deeply sequenced blood TCR repertoires of roughly five healthy adults to estimate repertoire size and the extent of clonotype sharing between individuals. For each donor, CD4 naive and CD4 memory were each given three plates, CD8 naive was given two plates, and CD8 memory was given one plate. The full study reports these points: Higher generation probabilities were observed for clonotypes shared by all four sorted-subset donors than for non-shared clonotypes. Rarefaction of sorted-subset datasets indicated incomplete sequencing despite the large sequencing depth. Because the study included a small number of donors, the genetic and exposure-history diversity represented was limited. Pairwise subsampling indicated that sequencing depth was expected to affect the degree of clonotype sharing among donors. Sampling was restricted to blood, and TCR repertoires in tissues likely differ from the TCR repertoires found in blood. Estimated clonotype richness was generally larger for naive than for memory subsets. Approximately 4.8% of naive CD4, 3.5% of naive CD8, roughly 2.4% of memory CD4, and 0.4% of memory CD8 clonotypes were shared across several donors.

The donors were healthy, HIV-negative adults with no recently reported acute infections or vaccinations. Every donor was a Caucasian adult living in Nashville, Tennessee, USA. CD8 memory samples were composed of magnetically selected CD45RO+ cells combined with CCR7-negative CD45RA+ effector memory (TemRA) cells. After blood collection by leukapheresis, PBMCs were isolated using Ficoll-Histopaque density gradient centrifugation and then cryopreserved in the vapor phase of liquid nitrogen. Analytical flow cytometry was used to check the purity and quantity of each magnetically sorted T cell population. Genomic DNA was isolated from every sorted fraction and measured by UV absorbance on a Nanodrop 2000c. The germline V gene (reference sequence) specifies LNHDA as CDR1 and SQIVND as CDR2. The CDR3, cysteine through phenylalanine, is 13 amino acids long. The sequence is cut down to CDR3 DNA, 39 bases in frame from base 1. After removal of 8 bases from V and 3 bases from J, the junction retains 6 bases not matched to a gene.

Concerning this clone: What this receptor recognizes is not known. Nothing much larger sits one base from this clone, and base qualities are not available.

Using the deep immunoSEQ assay, TCR CDR3 regions were amplified from genomic DNA by multiplex PCR. For each cell subset, the extracted genomic DNA was distributed evenly across all wells of several immunoSEQ 96-well plates, and each plate served as one replicate. For sorted subsets, each replicate PCR was loaded with 200 ng genomic DNA, equivalent to 25,000 to 35,000 T cell genomes. The purified libraries were quantified using a Qubit 3.0 fluorometer, sized with a Bioanalyzer 2100, and then quantified again using the KAPA Library Quantification kit. Every immunoSEQ 96-well plate was sequenced on a separate single-read 150-cycle Illumina NextSeq 550 flow cell. The original pipeline was this. Because the immunoSEQ output included only junctional sequences and no quality scores, the filtering could not be the same as the filtering used for full-length reads. Sequences were annotated with PyIR, a Python wrapper for IgBLAST v1.9, using IMGT germline references to assign V/J genes and CDR3. Reads were removed for weak V/J assignments (E-value above 1e-6), missing CDR3, stop codons, out-of-frame junctions, or ambiguous translated residues. V3J clonotypes were defined by identical inferred V gene, J gene, and CDR3 amino acid sequence. Percentage overlap between repertoires was calculated by dividing the number of shared unique clonotypes by the size of the smaller repertoire. RTK rarefaction, the Chao1 estimator, and Recon v2.1 estimates of unobserved clonotypes were used to assess repertoire richness. OLGA was used to compute generation probabilities for all TCRbeta clonotypes that the gDNA method yielded from a handful of donors. TCRdb mirrors the immuneACCESS table, restricted to in-frame sequences. Some clones are absent from its copies; in checked studies, under half trace to an unresolved V gene, and the reason for the others is unknown. Clone size and V and J calls were adopted from that table, with D and trimming inferred from the DNA. The sample table contains approximately 320,000 clones; only one count was recorded for about nine tenths of them. Of the sample, roughly 17% is held by the ten largest clones.

The TCR was taken from a young man in good health. The V and J genes are TRBV19 and TRBJ1-1; 7 nucleotides in the junction match TRBD1. The sample was memory CD8+ T cells sorted from blood. The cell subset or site label, as the study defines it: CD45RO+ cells pooled with CCR7-negative TemRA cells. The CDR3 here reads CASVTGIDTEAFF. The sequenced DNA: TGTGCCAGTGTGACAGGGATCGACACTGAAGCTTTCTTT.